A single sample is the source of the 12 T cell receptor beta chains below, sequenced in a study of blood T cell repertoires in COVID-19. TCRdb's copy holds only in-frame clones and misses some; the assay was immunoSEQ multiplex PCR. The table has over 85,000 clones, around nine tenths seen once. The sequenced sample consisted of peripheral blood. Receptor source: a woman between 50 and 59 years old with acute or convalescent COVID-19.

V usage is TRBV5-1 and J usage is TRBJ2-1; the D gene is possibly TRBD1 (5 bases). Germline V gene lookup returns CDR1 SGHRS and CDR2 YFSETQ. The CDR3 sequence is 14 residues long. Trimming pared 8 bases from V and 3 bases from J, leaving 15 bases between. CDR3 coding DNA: TGCGCCAGTAGTAGACAGAGCTTCTACAATGAGCAGTTCTTC. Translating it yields CASSRQSFYNEQFF.

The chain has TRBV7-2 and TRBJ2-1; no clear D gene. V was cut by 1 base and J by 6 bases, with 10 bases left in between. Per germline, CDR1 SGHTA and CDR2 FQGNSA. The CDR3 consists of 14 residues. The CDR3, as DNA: TGTGCCAGCAGCTTAGTTCGGTCAGGCAATGAGCAGTTCTTC. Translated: CASSLVRSGNEQFF.

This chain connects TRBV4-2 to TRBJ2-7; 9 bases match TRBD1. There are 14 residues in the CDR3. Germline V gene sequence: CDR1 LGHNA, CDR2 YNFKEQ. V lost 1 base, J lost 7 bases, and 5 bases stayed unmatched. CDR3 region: CASSQAQGAREQYF. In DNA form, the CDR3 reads TGTGCCAGCAGCCAAGCACAGGGGGCAAGGGAGCAGTACTTC.

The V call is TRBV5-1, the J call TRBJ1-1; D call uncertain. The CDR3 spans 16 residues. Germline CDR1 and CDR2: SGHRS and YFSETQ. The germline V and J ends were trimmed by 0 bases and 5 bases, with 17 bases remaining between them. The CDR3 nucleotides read TGCGCCAGCAGCTTGGGAGGGATAGGAGTGGGGACTGAAGCTTTCTTT. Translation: CASSLGGIGVGTEAFF.

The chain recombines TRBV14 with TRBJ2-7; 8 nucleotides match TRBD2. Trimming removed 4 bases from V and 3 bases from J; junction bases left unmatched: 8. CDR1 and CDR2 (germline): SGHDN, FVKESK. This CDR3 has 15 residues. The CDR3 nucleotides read TGTGCCAGCAGCCGAATCGGTAGCGGGGTCTACGAGCAGTACTTC. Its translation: CASSRIGSGVYEQYF.

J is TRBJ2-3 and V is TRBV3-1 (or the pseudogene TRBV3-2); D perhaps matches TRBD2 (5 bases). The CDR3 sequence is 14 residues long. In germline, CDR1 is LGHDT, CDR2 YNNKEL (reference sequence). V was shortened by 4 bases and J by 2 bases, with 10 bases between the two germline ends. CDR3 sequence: CASSLTTATDTQYF. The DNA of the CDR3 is TGTGCCAGCAGCCTGACTACCGCCACAGATACGCAGTATTTT.

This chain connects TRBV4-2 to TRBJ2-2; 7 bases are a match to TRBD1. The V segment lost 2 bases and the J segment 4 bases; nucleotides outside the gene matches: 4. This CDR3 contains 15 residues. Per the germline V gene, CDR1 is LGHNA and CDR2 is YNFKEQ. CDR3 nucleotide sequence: TGTGCCAGCAGCCAACCGGGACAGACCACCGGGGAGCTGTTTTTT. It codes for CASSQPGQTTGELFF.

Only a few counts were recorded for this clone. The CDR3, as DNA: TGCGCCAGCAGTCACACCGGACAGGGACAAGAATCACCCCTCCACTTT. Its protein is CASSHTGQGQESPLHF. V and J are TRBV10-1 and TRBJ1-6; 8 positions match TRBD1. This CDR3 has 16 residues. CDR1 is WNHNN and CDR2 is SYGVQD in the germline V gene (reference sequence). V shed 5 bases and J 10 bases; nucleotides not matched to a gene: 13.

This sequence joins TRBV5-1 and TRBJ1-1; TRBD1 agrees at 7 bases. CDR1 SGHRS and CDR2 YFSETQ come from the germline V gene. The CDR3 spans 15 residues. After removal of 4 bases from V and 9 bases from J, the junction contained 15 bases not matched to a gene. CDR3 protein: CASSTLATRDRKAFF. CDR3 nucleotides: TGCGCCAGCAGCACACTAGCAACCCGGGACAGAAAAGCTTTCTTT.

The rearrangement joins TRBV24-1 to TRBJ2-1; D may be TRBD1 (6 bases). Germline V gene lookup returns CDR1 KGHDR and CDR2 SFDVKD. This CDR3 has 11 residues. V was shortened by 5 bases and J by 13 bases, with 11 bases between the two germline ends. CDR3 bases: TGTGCCACCAGTGCCGGGACAAGCCAGTTCTTC. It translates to CATSAGTSQFF.

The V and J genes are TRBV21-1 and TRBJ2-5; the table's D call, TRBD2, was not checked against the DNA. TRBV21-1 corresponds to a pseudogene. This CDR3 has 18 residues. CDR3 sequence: CASRKGSSGSTPKETQYF. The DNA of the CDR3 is TGTGCCAGCAGAAAGGGGTCTAGCGGGAGTACTCCTAAAGAGACCCAGTACTTC.

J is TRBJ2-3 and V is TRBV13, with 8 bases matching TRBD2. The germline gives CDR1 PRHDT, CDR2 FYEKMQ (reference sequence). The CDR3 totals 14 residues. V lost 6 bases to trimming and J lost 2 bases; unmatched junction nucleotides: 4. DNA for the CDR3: TGTGCCAGCAGAACTAGCGGAAACACAGATACGCAGTATTTT. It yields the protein CASRTSGNTDTQYF.